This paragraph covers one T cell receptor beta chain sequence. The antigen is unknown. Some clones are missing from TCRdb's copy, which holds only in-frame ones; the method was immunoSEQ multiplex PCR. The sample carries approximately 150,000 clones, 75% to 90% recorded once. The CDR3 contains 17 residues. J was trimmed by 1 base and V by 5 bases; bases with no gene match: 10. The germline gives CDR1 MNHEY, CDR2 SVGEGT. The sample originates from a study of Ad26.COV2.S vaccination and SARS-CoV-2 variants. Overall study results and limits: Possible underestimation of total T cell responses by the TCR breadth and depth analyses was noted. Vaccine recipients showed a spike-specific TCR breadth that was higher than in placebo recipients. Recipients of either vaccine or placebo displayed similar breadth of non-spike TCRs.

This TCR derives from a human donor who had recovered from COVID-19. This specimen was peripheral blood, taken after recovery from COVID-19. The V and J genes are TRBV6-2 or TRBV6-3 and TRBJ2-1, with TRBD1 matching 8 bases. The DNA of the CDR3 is TGTGCCAGCAGTAGCCCTAAGGACAGGGCTTCCTACAATGAGCAGTTCTTC. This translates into CASSSPKDRASYNEQFF.